This T cell receptor beta chain was sequenced during a study of T cell responses to AZD1222 COVID-19 vaccine. Looking at the study overall: Analyses pooled second doses at about 4 or about 12 weeks.

The data were produced by immunoSEQ multiplex PCR, yet TCRdb's version contains in-frame clones alone and is incomplete. The profile shows around 100,000 clones, 70% to 90% of them singletons. Trimming stripped 5 bases from V and 4 bases from J, with 14 bases between. CDR1 SGHVS and CDR2 FQNEAQ come from the germline V gene. The CDR3 consists of 14 residues. The source was peripheral blood, collected on day 0 of AZD1222 vaccination. The receptor comes from an adult in good health. The chain carries TRBV7-8 and TRBJ1-2; a weak D match, TRBD1 (6 bases). The CDR3: CASSPLRGSYGYTF. CDR3 DNA: TGTGCCAGCAGCCCCCTCAGGGGCAGCTATGGCTACACCTTC.